These 11 T cell receptor beta chains originate from one sample sequenced in a study of cytomegalovirus exposure and HLA in healthy donors (dated by TCRdb to about 2017). The library was built by means of the immunoSEQ multiplex PCR assay. A mixture of 60 forward primers for TCR Vbeta segments and 13 reverse primers for TCR Jbeta segments was used in the multiplex PCR. Imported from immuneACCESS, the table was reduced by TCRdb to in-frame sequences with V and J called. These copies leave out some clones; in studies compared against another copy, an unresolved V gene accounts for under half, and the cause of the remainder is not known. Here the sample has about 80,000 clones; around 79% occur a single time. The leading ten clones occupy roughly 2.5% of the sample. The sequenced sample consisted of PBMCs. These receptors all come from a man aged 25 to 40 in good health and CMV-seronegative.

The CDR3 nucleotides read TGTGCCAGCAGCAACTCCTCCACTGAAGCTTTCTTT. Translation: CASSNSSTEAFF. This chain joins TRBV9 and TRBJ1-1; D is unresolved. CDR1 SGDLS and CDR2 YYNGEE come from the germline V gene. The CDR3 spans 12 residues. Trimming stripped 4 bases from V and 4 bases from J, with 8 bases between.

The chain has TRBV6-5 and TRBJ2-1, with TRBD1 as a possible D gene (6 bases). Trimming took 2 bases from V and 7 from J, leaving 15 bases between them. The germline gives CDR1 MNHEY, CDR2 SVGAGI. The CDR3 has 15 amino acids. The CDR3 sequence is CASSYRQGYRNEQFF. The DNA for the CDR3 is TGTGCCAGCAGTTACAGGCAGGGGTACAGGAATGAGCAGTTCTTC.

The chain couples TRBV4-2 to TRBJ1-5; a possible D gene is TRBD1 (5 bases). CDR1 LGHNA and CDR2 YNFKEQ come from the germline V gene. V dropped 5 bases and J dropped 9 bases, with 17 bases sitting between them. This CDR3 spans 14 amino acids. The CDR3 bases are TGTGCCAGCAGCTGGGGGGAAGGAAGTGGGCCCCAGCATTTT. The encoded protein is CASSWGEGSGPQHF.

The rearrangement joins TRBV6-5 to TRBJ2-3, with 7 positions matching TRBD2. Germline values: CDR1 MNHEY, CDR2 SVGAGI. V gave up 6 bases and J gave up 8 bases; unmatched junction bases: 8. This CDR3 has 13 amino acids. This chain's CDR3 is CASRAGTTGTQYF. CDR3 DNA sequence: TGTGCCAGCAGGGCAGGGACTACCGGTACGCAGTATTTT.

The gene calls are TRBV19 and TRBJ1-5; 8 nucleotides agree with TRBD1. Germline V lookup: CDR1 LNHDA, CDR2 SQIVND (reference sequence). This CDR3 has 19 amino acids. V gave up 3 bases and J gave up 5 bases; unmatched junction bases: 18. The DNA for the CDR3 is TGTGCCAGTAGTATCAACAACCTCTTATCGAACAGGGGGTATCAGCCCCAGCATTTT. Translation gives CASSINNLLSNRGYQPQHF. Combining the CDR3 with reference TRBV19 and TRBJ1-5 gives the whole variable domain DGGITQSPKYLFRKEGQNVTLSCEQNLNHDAMYWYRQDPGQGLRLIYYSQIVNDFQKGDIAEGYSVSREKKESFPLTVTSAQKNPTAFYLCASSINNLLSNRGYQPQHFGDGTRLSIL.

The chain links TRBV30 to TRBJ1-4; 7 positions agree with TRBD1. CDR1 is GTSNPN, CDR2 SVGIG, per germline (reference sequence). The trim removed 2 bases at V and 7 bases at J, leaving 10 bases unmatched. This CDR3 contains 15 residues. The CDR3 loop is CAWSLPDRLGEKLFF. The CDR3 nucleotides are TGTGCCTGGAGTCTACCGGACAGGTTGGGTGAAAAACTGTTTTTT. Looking up the rest from reference TRBV30 and TRBJ1-4 gives the full variable domain: SQTIHQWPATLVQPVGSPLSLECTVEGTSNPNLYWYRQAAGRGLQLLFYSVGIGQISSEVPQNLSASRPQDRQFILSSKKLLLSDSGFYLCAWSLPDRLGEKLFFGSGTQLSVL.

This chain uses TRBV7-9 with TRBJ1-1; D unclear. Germline V gene data show CDR1 as SEHNR and CDR2 as FQNEAQ (reference sequence). Trimming left V 1 base short and J 1 base short, with 7 bases between. CDR3 size: 14 residues. As DNA, the CDR3 is TGTGCCAGCAGCTTAGAAGGGAGGAACACTGAAGCTTTCTTT. Its protein product is CASSLEGRNTEAFF.

The gene calls are TRBV19 and TRBJ2-1; TRBD2 agrees at 9 bases. Per germline, CDR1 LNHDA and CDR2 SQIVND (reference sequence). CDR3 length: 14 amino acids. The junction had 7 bases not matched to a gene; V was cut back by 6 bases and J by 7 bases. CDR3 sequence: CASRNLAGSNEQFF. The CDR3 region has the DNA TGTGCCAGTAGAAACCTAGCGGGGTCGAATGAGCAGTTCTTC.

The rearrangement links TRBV4-3 to TRBJ2-5; D is perhaps TRBD2 (6 bases). Trimming pared 0 bases from V and 5 bases from J, leaving 13 bases between. Germline V gives CDR1 LGHNA, CDR2 YSLEER. The CDR3 is 15 amino acids. The CDR3 nucleotides read TGCGCCAGCAGCCAAGAGGGGGGTTCGCGGGAGACCCAGTACTTC. Residues: CASSQEGGSRETQYF.

This clone was detected only a few times. This chain links TRBV14 with TRBJ2-2; D may be TRBD2 (5 bases). CDR3 length equals 16 residues. Germline-derived CDR1 and CDR2 are SGHDN and FVKESK. V was clipped by 0 bases and J by 1 base, with 9 bases between them. CDR3 amino acids: CASSQDAGLNTGELFF. The CDR3 region has the DNA TGTGCCAGCAGCCAAGACGCGGGTTTGAACACCGGGGAGCTGTTTTTT. Together with reference TRBV14 and TRBJ2-2, the CDR3 gives the full variable domain: EAGVTQFPSHSVIEKGQTVTLRCDPISGHDNLYWYRRVMGKEIKFLLHFVKESKQDESGMPNNRFLAERTGGTYSTLKVQPAELEDSGVYFCASSQDAGLNTGELFFGEGSRLTVL.

The rearrangement uses TRBV5-1 and TRBJ1-2, with D possibly being TRBD1 (6 bases). This CDR3 has 13 residues. CDR1 is SGHRS, CDR2 YFSETQ, per germline. The V gene lost 4 bases and the J gene lost 8 bases, with 15 bases spanning the gap. This CDR3 is CASSAGQTRGYTF. CDR3 in DNA: TGCGCCAGCAGCGCCGGACAGACGCGAGGCTACACCTTC.